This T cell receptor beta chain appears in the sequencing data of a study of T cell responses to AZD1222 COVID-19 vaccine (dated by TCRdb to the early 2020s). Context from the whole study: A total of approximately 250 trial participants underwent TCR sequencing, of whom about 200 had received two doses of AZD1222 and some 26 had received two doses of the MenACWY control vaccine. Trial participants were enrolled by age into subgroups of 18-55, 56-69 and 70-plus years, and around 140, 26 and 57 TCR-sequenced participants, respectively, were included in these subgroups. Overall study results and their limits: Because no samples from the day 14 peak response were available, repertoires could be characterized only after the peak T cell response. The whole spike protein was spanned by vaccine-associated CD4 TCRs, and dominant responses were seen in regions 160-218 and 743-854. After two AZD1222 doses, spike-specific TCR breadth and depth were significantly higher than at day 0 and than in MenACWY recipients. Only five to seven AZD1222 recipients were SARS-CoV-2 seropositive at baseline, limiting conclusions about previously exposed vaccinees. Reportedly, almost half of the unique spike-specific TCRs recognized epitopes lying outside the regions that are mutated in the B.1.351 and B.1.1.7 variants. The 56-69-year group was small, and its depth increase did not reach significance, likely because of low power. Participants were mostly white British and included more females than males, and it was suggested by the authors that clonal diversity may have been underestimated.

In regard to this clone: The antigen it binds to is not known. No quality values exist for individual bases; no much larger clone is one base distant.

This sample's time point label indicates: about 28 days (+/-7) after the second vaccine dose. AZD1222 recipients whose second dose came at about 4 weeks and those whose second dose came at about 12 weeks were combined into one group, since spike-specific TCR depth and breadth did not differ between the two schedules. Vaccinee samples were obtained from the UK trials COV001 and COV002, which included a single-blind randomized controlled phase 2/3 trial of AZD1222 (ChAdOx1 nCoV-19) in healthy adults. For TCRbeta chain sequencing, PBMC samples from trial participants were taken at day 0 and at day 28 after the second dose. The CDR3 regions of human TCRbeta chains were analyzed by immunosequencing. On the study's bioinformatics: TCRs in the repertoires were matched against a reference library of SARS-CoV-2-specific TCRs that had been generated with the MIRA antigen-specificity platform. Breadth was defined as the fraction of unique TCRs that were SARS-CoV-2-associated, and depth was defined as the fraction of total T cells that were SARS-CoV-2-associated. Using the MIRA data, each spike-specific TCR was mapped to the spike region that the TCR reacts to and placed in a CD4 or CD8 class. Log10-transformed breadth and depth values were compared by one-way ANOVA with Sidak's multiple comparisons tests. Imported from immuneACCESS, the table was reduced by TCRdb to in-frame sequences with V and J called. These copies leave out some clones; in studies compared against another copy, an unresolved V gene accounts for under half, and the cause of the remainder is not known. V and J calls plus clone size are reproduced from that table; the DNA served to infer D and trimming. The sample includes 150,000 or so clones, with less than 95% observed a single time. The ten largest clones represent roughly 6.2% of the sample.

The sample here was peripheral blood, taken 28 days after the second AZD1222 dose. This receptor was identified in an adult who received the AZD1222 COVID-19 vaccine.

The CDR3 protein sequence reads: CASNRDSFNQPQHF. The sequenced DNA: TGTGCCAGTAATCGAGACAGCTTCAATCAGCCCCAGCATTTT. Recombination connected TRBV19 to TRBJ1-5; D gene: possibly TRBD1, on 5 matching bases. Per the germline V gene (reference sequence), LNHDA is the CDR1 and SQIVND is the CDR2. The CDR3 starts with the cysteine, ends with the phenylalanine, and has 14 residues. Just CDR3 DNA is preserved here, 42 bases in frame from base 1. V loses 7 bases, J loses 3 bases, and the germline ends lie 13 bases apart. The full variable domain, completed from the reference TRBV19 and TRBJ1-5 proteins outside the CDR3, reads DGGITQSPKYLFRKEGQNVTLSCEQNLNHDAMYWYRQDPGQGLRLIYYSQIVNDFQKGDIAEGYSVSREKKESFPLTVTSAQKNPTAFYLCASNRDSFNQPQHFGDGTRLSIL.